Following are 32 T cell receptor beta chains from one sample sequenced in a study of PD-L1 blockade in urothelial cancer. Produced via immunoSEQ multiplex PCR; TCRdb's table is partial and in-frame only. This repertoire shows around 41,000 clones, around 90% found once; its top ten account for less than 15%. The sample here was PBMCs, taken around atezolizumab (anti-PD-L1) treatment. The receptors stem from a woman aged 55-75 years with urothelial cancer.

This sequence joins TRBV20-1 and TRBJ1-2; D ambiguous. CDR1 is DFQATT and CDR2 is SNEGSKA in the germline V gene (reference sequence). The CDR3 spans 10 residues. CDR3 in amino acids: CTSGDYGYTF. In DNA, the CDR3 is TGCACGAGTGGAGACTATGGCTACACCTTC.

The genes are TRBV27 and TRBJ2-7; D not certain. The CDR3 loop spans 14 amino acids. The ends were cut back, 4 bases at V and 1 base at J, with 11 bases in the middle. Per the germline V gene, CDR1 is MNHEY and CDR2 is SMNVEV (reference sequence). For the CDR3, the DNA is TGTGCCAGCAGTTCTTCCAGTTTTTCCTACGAGCAGTACTTC. Translating gives CASSSSSFSYEQYF.

This chain uses TRBV6-5 with TRBJ1-5, with 7 bases fitting TRBD1. This CDR3 has 15 amino acids. V dropped 2 bases and J dropped 3; count of bases not matched to a gene: 4. Germline CDR1 is MNHEY and CDR2 is SVGAGI. The CDR3 loop is CASSYTGDDNQPQHF. As DNA, the CDR3 is TGTGCCAGCAGTTACACAGGGGATGACAATCAGCCCCAGCATTTT.

The rearrangement links TRBV7-2 to TRBJ1-1, with TRBD1 matching over 12 bases. This CDR3 has 15 residues. The V and J ends lost 5 bases and 2 bases, in that order; junction bases with no gene match: 3. Germline V gene lookup returns CDR1 SGHTA and CDR2 FQGNSA. The CDR3 reads CASSGGTGGNTEAFF. In DNA, the CDR3 is TGTGCCAGCAGCGGGGGGACAGGGGGCAACACTGAAGCTTTCTTT.

Written as DNA, the CDR3 is TGTGCCAGCAGCTTAGATAGAGGCGAGCAGTTCTTC. This translates into CASSLDRGEQFF. This chain joins TRBV11-3 and TRBJ2-1; D remains ambiguous. CDR3 length: 12 amino acids. The V end lost 0 bases, the J end lost 10 bases, and 7 bases lay between the germline ends. Germline loops: CDR1 SGHNT, CDR2 YENEEA.

In its sample, this clone was seen once. The CDR3 is CASSKLRTHYNEQFF. The CDR3 DNA reads TGTGCCAGCAGCAAACTAAGGACACACTACAATGAGCAGTTCTTC. This chain uses TRBV21-1 with TRBJ2-1; TRBD1, the table's D call, was not compared with the DNA. TRBV21-1 is a pseudogene locus. The CDR3 runs to 15 residues.

The chain is built from TRBV25-1 and TRBJ1-3; a possible D gene is TRBD1 (5 bases). V was trimmed by 4 bases and J by 3 bases, leaving 13 bases between them. From germline, CDR1 is MGHDK and CDR2 SYGVNS. The CDR3 extends over 15 amino acids. CDR3 nucleotide sequence: TGTGCCAGCAGTGTCCACAGCGGGGGTGGAAACACCATATATTTT. Translating it yields CASSVHSGGGNTIYF.

The rearrangement links TRBV7-3 to TRBJ2-1, with 11 bases matching TRBD1. Trimming at V came to 4 bases and at J to 10 bases, leaving 9 bases not matched to a gene. CDR1 is SGHTA, CDR2 FQGTGA, per germline. The CDR3 has 15 residues. The CDR3 loop is CASSSRDRGVGEQFF. The CDR3 coding sequence is TGTGCCAGCAGCTCCCGGGACAGGGGGGTAGGGGAGCAGTTCTTC.

The chain recombines TRBV7-9 with TRBJ2-7; D may be TRBD2 (7 bases). The germline V gene has CDR1 SEHNR and CDR2 FQNEAQ (reference sequence). CDR3 length: 14 residues. The ends were cut back, 5 bases at V and 1 base at J, with 12 bases in the middle. The CDR3 here is CASSRGDKSYEQYF. Written as DNA, the CDR3 is TGTGCCAGCAGCCGGGGGGACAAATCCTACGAGCAGTACTTC.

The chain uses TRBV5-4 and TRBJ2-3; D is unclear. CDR1 is SGHNT and CDR2 is YYREEE in the germline V gene (reference sequence). Trimming removed 1 base at V and 2 bases at J, with 8 bases between. The CDR3 contains 14 residues. Written as DNA, the CDR3 is TGTGCCAGCAGCTTGTTGAGGAACACAGATACGCAGTATTTT. Translation: CASSLLRNTDTQYF.

The V gene is TRBV19, the J gene TRBJ2-7, with 8 bases that match TRBD1. The germline CDR1 and CDR2 sequences are LNHDA and SQIVND (reference sequence). This CDR3 has 14 amino acids. The ends lost 1 base at V and 3 bases at J; junction bases unmatched: 2. The CDR3 DNA follows: TGTGCCAGTAGTATAGCAGGACAGGGCTACGAGCAGTACTTC. The encoded protein is CASSIAGQGYEQYF.

The chain recombines TRBV13 with TRBJ2-3; D not resolved. The germline V gene has CDR1 PRHDT and CDR2 FYEKMQ (reference sequence). Trimming left V 1 base short and J 0 bases short, with 17 bases between. CDR3 size: 18 residues. CDR3 DNA: TGTGCCAGCAGCTTAGTAAGGCACAGTGTAGACAGCACAGATACGCAGTATTTT. Translating gives CASSLVRHSVDSTDTQYF.

V is TRBV11-2 and J is TRBJ2-2, with 9 bases lining up with TRBD2. CDR1 is SGHAT and CDR2 is FQNNGV in the germline V gene. The J segment lost 3 bases and the V segment lost 3 bases, leaving 5 bases of the junction unmatched. The CDR3 runs 16 residues. The DNA for the CDR3 is TGTGCCAGCAGCTTCGGAGCGGGGGGAGACACCGGGGAGCTGTTTTTT. It is translated as CASSFGAGGDTGELFF.

The chain recombines TRBV7-3 with TRBJ1-6, with 8 nucleotides matching TRBD1. The CDR3 is 15 residues long. Losses at the gene ends were 2 bases for V and 9 bases for J; bases not matched to a gene: 6. Germline CDR1 SGHTA, CDR2 FQGTGA. The CDR3 DNA follows: TGTGCCAGCAGCTTAGACAGGGGAGGGAGTTCACCCCTCCACTTT. Translating gives CASSLDRGGSSPLHF.

V usage is TRBV2 and J usage is TRBJ1-1; D perhaps matches TRBD1 (5 bases). This CDR3 comprises 18 residues. The V end was cut by 0 bases, the J end by 7 bases, with 24 bases between. The germline V gene has CDR1 SNHLY and CDR2 FYNNEI. CDR3 protein: CASSEAANLRVRANEAFF. Written as DNA, the CDR3 is TGTGCCAGCAGTGAAGCGGCGAACCTCAGGGTTCGGGCCAATGAAGCTTTCTTT.

The CDR3 coding sequence is TGTGCCAGCAGTGGTAGTCGCAATCAGCCCCAGCATTTT. Amino acids: CASSGSRNQPQHF. The chain is built from TRBV6-1 and TRBJ1-5; D unclear. The V end was cut by 4 bases, the J end by 2 bases, with 6 bases between. There are 13 residues in the CDR3. Germline V gene sequence: CDR1 MNHNS, CDR2 SASEGT.

The chain is built from TRBV7-9 and TRBJ1-1; TRBD1 matches 10 bases. CDR1 is SEHNR and CDR2 is FQNEAQ in the germline V gene (reference sequence). The CDR3 is made up of 14 amino acids. The V segment lost 3 bases and the J segment 7 bases; nucleotides outside the gene matches: 5. As DNA, the CDR3 is TGTGCCAGCAGCTTTCGAGGACAGGGGGTTGAAGCTTTCTTT. Amino acids: CASSFRGQGVEAFF.

Only one count was recorded for this clone. This rearrangement joins TRBV18 to TRBJ2-5; 8 positions agree with TRBD1. In germline, CDR1 is KGHSH, CDR2 LQKENI. The ends lost 8 bases at V and 6 bases at J; junction bases unmatched: 8. CDR3 size: 13 residues. The CDR3 loop is CASAKQGVKTQYF. CDR3 nucleotide sequence: TGTGCCAGCGCGAAACAGGGGGTCAAGACCCAGTACTTC. Variable domain in full (rest from reference TRBV18 and TRBJ2-5): NAGVMQNPRHLVRRRGQEARLRCSPMKGHSHVYWYRQLPEEGLKFMVYLQKENIIDESGMPKERFSAEFPKEGPSILRIQQVVRGDSAAYFCASAKQGVKTQYFGPGTRLLVL.

Only one count was recorded for this clone. V is TRBV6-1 and J is TRBJ1-5; D remains unclear. CDR1 MNHNS and CDR2 SASEGT come from the germline V gene. CDR3 length equals 11 residues. Trimming stripped 8 bases from V and 3 bases from J, with 5 bases between. Written as DNA, the CDR3 is TGTGCCAGCGGCACCAATCAGCCCCAGCATTTT. It encodes CASGTNQPQHF.

The rearrangement joins TRBV5-5 to TRBJ2-1, with TRBD2 identical over 7 bases. CDR1 is SGHKS, CDR2 YYEKEE, per germline (reference sequence). V dropped 0 bases and J dropped 8; count of bases not matched to a gene: 8. The CDR3 covers 15 residues. The CDR3 region has the DNA TGTGCCAGCAGCTTGGCGGCGGGAGTAGTGGATGAGCAGTTCTTC. Translation gives CASSLAAGVVDEQFF. The full variable domain, rest sourced from reference TRBV5-5 and TRBJ2-1, is DAGVTQSPTHLIKTRGQQVTLRCSPISGHKSVSWYQQVLGQGPQFIFQYYEKEERGRGNFPDRFSARQFPNYSSELNVNALLLGDSALYLCASSLAAGVVDEQFFGPGTRLTVL.

The chain carries TRBV7-9 and TRBJ2-1; 9 nucleotides agree with TRBD1. The ends lost 6 bases at V and 15 bases at J; junction bases unmatched: 9. This CDR3 spans 12 amino acids. CDR1 SEHNR and CDR2 FQNEAQ come from the germline V gene (reference sequence). The CDR3 here is CASSPGGQGPFF. The DNA of the CDR3 is TGTGCCAGCAGTCCCGGGGGACAGGGACCGTTCTTC.

This clone showed up just once. The rearrangement links TRBV19 to TRBJ1-2; perhaps TRBD1 as D (6 bases). This CDR3 comprises 12 residues. From germline, CDR1 is LNHDA and CDR2 SQIVND (reference sequence). V gave up 4 bases and J gave up 4 bases, with 7 bases separating them. CDR3 sequence: CASSRTAYGYTF. In nucleotides, the CDR3 is TGTGCCAGTAGTAGGACAGCCTATGGCTACACCTTC.

This clone was seen once. CDR3 amino acids: CASSLEQRYYTF. The CDR3 DNA sequence: TGTGCCAGTAGCCTCGAGCAGAGGTACTACACCTTC. The chain recombines TRBV19 with TRBJ1-2; D gene unclear. Deletions cut 6 bases from V and 10 bases from J, with 15 bases between. The germline V gene encodes CDR1 LNHDA and CDR2 SQIVND (reference sequence). The CDR3 spans 12 residues.

Here the CDR3 DNA reads TGTGCCAGCAGCTTATACGAGGGGGCTGGTGGCTACACCTTC. Translating gives CASSLYEGAGGYTF. The rearrangement links TRBV7-3 to TRBJ1-2; 7 nucleotides align to TRBD1. The CDR3 runs to 14 residues. From germline, CDR1 is SGHTA and CDR2 FQGTGA. The V gene end was trimmed by 2 bases and the J gene end by 7 bases; junction bases not matched to a gene: 7.

The chain has TRBV5-5 and TRBJ2-2; 8 nucleotides line up with TRBD1. Germline CDR1 is SGHKS and CDR2 is YYEKEE (reference sequence). The CDR3 consists of 16 residues. V shed 1 base, J shed 6 bases, and the junction held 8 bases outside the gene matches. In nucleotides, the CDR3 is TGTGCCAGCAGCTTGATTACAGGGGGTACCTCCGGGGAGCTGTTTTTT. It is translated as CASSLITGGTSGELFF.

The chain is built from TRBV5-6 and TRBJ2-6, with TRBD1 as a possible D gene (5 bases). The CDR3 runs 17 residues. V lost 1 base, J lost 3 bases, and 14 bases lay in between. Germline V gene sequence: CDR1 SGHDT, CDR2 YYEEEE. The CDR3 region is CASSLSARGLGANVLTF. DNA of the CDR3: TGTGCCAGCAGCTTGAGTGCTAGGGGTCTTGGGGCCAACGTCCTGACTTTC.

V usage is TRBV2 and J usage is TRBJ2-5, with a tentative D call TRBD1 (5 bases). The length of the CDR3 is 13 residues. The V gene's germline CDR1 is SNHLY and CDR2 FYNNEI. V was shortened by 5 bases and J by 4 bases, with 11 bases between the two germline ends. The CDR3 reads CASSKDTRETQYF. The CDR3 bases are TGTGCCAGCAGTAAGGACACCCGAGAGACCCAGTACTTC.

This rearrangement joins TRBV11-3 to TRBJ2-7; 9 bases fit TRBD1. With 0 bases clipped from V and 2 bases from J, the junction kept 5 bases outside the gene matches. Germline V gene data show CDR1 as SGHNT and CDR2 as YENEEA. This CDR3 has 16 residues. In DNA form, the CDR3 reads TGTGCCAGCAGCTTAGATGGACAGGGGAGTACCTACGAGCAGTACTTC. It yields the protein CASSLDGQGSTYEQYF.

This rearrangement joins TRBV28 to TRBJ2-2; 12 bases are shared with TRBD2. This CDR3 contains 18 residues. The germline V gene has CDR1 MDHEN and CDR2 SYDVKM. Unmatched junction bases numbered 8, after V lost 2 bases and J lost 4 bases. As DNA, the CDR3 is TGTGCCAGCAGTTTAGCGGCTAGCGGGAGGGACCCCACCGGGGAGCTGTTTTTT. Protein: CASSLAASGRDPTGELFF.

The chain joins TRBV25-1 to TRBJ2-1, with TRBD2 matching 8 bases. This CDR3 is built from 15 residues. Germline lookup yields CDR1 MGHDK and CDR2 SYGVNS. V lost 4 bases to trimming and J lost 0 bases; unmatched junction nucleotides: 2. The CDR3 region has the DNA TGTGCCAGCAGTGTAGCGGGAAGCTCCTACAATGAGCAGTTCTTC. Translated: CASSVAGSSYNEQFF.

This rearrangement joins TRBV7-2 to TRBJ1-1; TRBD1 matches 10 bases. CDR3 length: 12 amino acids. V lost 4 bases and J lost 11; bases outside the gene matches: 4. Germline assignment: CDR1 SGHTA and CDR2 FQGNSA. CDR3 bases: TGTGCCAGCAGCTCAAGACAGGGGGCGGCTTTCTTT. Residues: CASSSRQGAAFF.

This chain uses TRBV5-4 with TRBJ2-3, with 10 positions matching TRBD2. After removal of 2 bases from V and 4 bases from J, the junction contained 7 bases not matched to a gene. Germline lookup yields CDR1 SGHNT and CDR2 YYREEE (reference sequence). The CDR3 has 16 residues. The DNA for the CDR3 is TGTGCCAGCAGCTTACTAGCGGGAAATGGCGCAGATACGCAGTATTTT. The encoded protein is CASSLLAGNGADTQYF.